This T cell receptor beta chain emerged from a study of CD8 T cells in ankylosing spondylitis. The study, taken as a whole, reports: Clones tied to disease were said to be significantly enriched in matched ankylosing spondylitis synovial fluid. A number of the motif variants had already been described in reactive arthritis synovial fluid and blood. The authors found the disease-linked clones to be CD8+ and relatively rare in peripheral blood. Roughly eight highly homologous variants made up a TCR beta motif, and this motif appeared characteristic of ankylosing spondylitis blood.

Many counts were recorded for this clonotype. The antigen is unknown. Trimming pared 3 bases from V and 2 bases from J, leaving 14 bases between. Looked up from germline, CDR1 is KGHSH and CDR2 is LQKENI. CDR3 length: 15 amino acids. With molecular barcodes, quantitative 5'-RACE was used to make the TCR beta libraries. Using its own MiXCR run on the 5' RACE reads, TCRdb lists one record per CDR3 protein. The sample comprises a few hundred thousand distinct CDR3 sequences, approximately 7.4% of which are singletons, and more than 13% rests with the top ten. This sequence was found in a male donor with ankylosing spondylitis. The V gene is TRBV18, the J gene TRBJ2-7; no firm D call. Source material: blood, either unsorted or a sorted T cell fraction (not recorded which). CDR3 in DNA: TGTGCCAGCTCACCCTACAAGGCCCAACCCTACGAGCAGTACTTC. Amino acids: CASSPYKAQPYEQYF.